The rows below give T cell receptor beta chains drawn from one sample of a study of cytomegalovirus exposure and HLA in healthy donors. Only in-frame clones appear in the TCRdb table, and some are missing; sequencing was by immunoSEQ multiplex PCR. This table has 40,000 to 55,000 clones, around 90% appearing once. Sample: PBMCs. These receptors all stem from a woman in her thirties in good health and CMV-seronegative. Both conserved end residues are part of each CDR3. Each record gives: D gene, J gene, V gene, CDR3 length, clone size, CDR3 protein, CDR3 DNA. A D gene is named only where the DNA matches it firmly. The size entry is marked missing in some rows and otherwise reads once, few, many or a size class.

- TRBJ2-3 TRBV6-4 15 - CASSVSAEPTDTQYF TGTGCCAGCAGTGTATCAGCGGAGCCCACAGATACGCAGTATTTT
TRBD2 TRBJ2-7 TRBV6-1 14 - CASSSSGASYEQYF TGTGCCAGCAGCTCTAGCGGCGCCTCCTACGAGCAGTACTTC
- TRBJ1-1 TRBV11-2 12 - CASRKGGAEAFF TGTGCCAGCAGGAAAGGGGGTGCTGAAGCTTTCTTT
- TRBJ2-1 TRBV7-2 15 - CASSLGLLKTDEQFF TGTGCCAGCAGCTTGGGACTTCTAAAGACGGATGAGCAGTTCTTC
- TRBJ1-1 TRBV19 11 - CASADRREAFF TGTGCCAGTGCCGACAGGAGGGAAGCTTTCTTT
TRBD1 TRBJ1-2 TRBV19 16 - CASTVYRGRFDYGYTF TGTGCCAGTACAGTTTACAGGGGGCGATTCGACTATGGCTACACCTTC
TRBD1 TRBJ2-7 TRBV9 14 - CASSVGTATYEQYF TGTGCCAGCAGCGTTGGGACAGCGACCTACGAGCAGTACTTC
TRBD1 TRBJ2-7 TRBV7-9 14 - CASTRDRGQDEQYF TGTGCCAGCACGCGAGACAGGGGGCAAGACGAGCAGTACTTC
TRBD1 TRBJ1-2 TRBV28 15 once CASSLASRGRGGYTF TGTGCCAGCAGTTTAGCATCAAGGGGGCGCGGTGGCTACACCTTC
TRBD2 TRBJ2-1 TRBV7-2 17 - CASSLRVLAGGRNEQFF TGTGCCAGCAGCCTACGCGTACTAGCGGGAGGGCGGAATGAGCAGTTCTTC
TRBD1 TRBJ2-1 TRBV27 14 - CASRGTGLVHEQFF TGTGCCAGCAGAGGGACAGGCCTGGTGCATGAGCAGTTCTTC
- TRBJ2-6 TRBV7-9 13 - CASSTSGANVLTF TGTGCCAGCAGCACGAGTGGGGCCAACGTCCTGACTTTC
- TRBJ2-7 TRBV6-6 15 once CASSYSTGSEYEQYF TGTGCCAGCAGTTACTCAACAGGGTCCGAATACGAGCAGTACTTC
- TRBJ1-1 TRBV7-9 13 - CALRGGLNTEAFF TGTGCCTTAAGGGGGGGATTGAACACTGAAGCTTTCTTT
- TRBJ2-5 TRBV7-8 16 - CASSLRDRAVGETQYF TGTGCCAGCAGTCTTCGAGACAGAGCTGTTGGAGAGACCCAGTACTTC
- TRBJ1-2 TRBV19 13 - CASRLVDRTGYTF TGTGCCAGTAGGCTTGTAGACAGGACGGGCTACACCTTC
- TRBJ2-5 TRBV6-5 13 - CASSRSNGETQYF TGTGCCAGCAGTCGGTCAAACGGGGAGACCCAGTACTTC
TRBD1 TRBJ2-5 TRBV15 13 few CATSKDRVETQYF TGTGCCACCAGCAAGGACAGGGTAGAGACCCAGTACTTC
- TRBJ1-2 TRBV29-1 13 - CSVGRGQNYGYTF TGCAGCGTTGGGAGAGGACAGAACTATGGCTACACCTTC
TRBD1 TRBJ2-1 TRBV30 14 - CAWSGGTGSNEQFF TGTGCCTGGAGTGGGGGGACAGGGAGCAATGAGCAGTTCTTC
TRBD2 TRBJ2-1 TRBV9 17 - CASSTGLAGGKVNEQFF TGTGCCAGCAGCACGGGACTAGCGGGAGGGAAGGTCAATGAGCAGTTCTTC
- TRBJ2-3 TRBV6-5 12 - CASRQNTDTQYF TGTGCCAGCAGGCAGAATACAGATACGCAGTATTTT
- TRBJ1-4 TRBV21-1 16 once CASSKRGTGANEKLFF TGTGCCAGCAGCAAAAGAGGGACAGGGGCGAATGAAAAACTGTTTTTT
- TRBJ1-5 TRBV6-1 14 - CASSEPGDHQPQHF TGTGCCAGCAGTGAGCCGGGGGACCATCAGCCCCAGCATTTT
TRBD1 TRBJ2-1 TRBV7-2 13 - CASSLTGEWEQFF TGTGCCAGCAGCTTAACAGGGGAATGGGAGCAGTTCTTC
- TRBJ2-1 TRBV6-1 15 - CASRLPFSSYNEQFF TGTGCCAGCAGATTACCATTCAGCTCCTACAATGAGCAGTTCTTC
TRBD1 TRBJ1-2 TRBV6-4 16 - CASTPEEGTGVYGYTF TGTGCCAGCACCCCGGAGGAGGGGACAGGGGTCTATGGCTACACCTTC
- TRBJ2-3 TRBV6-1 15 - CASSGLTGVRYTQYF TGTGCCAGCAGTGGTTTAACGGGAGTTCGCTATACGCAGTATTTT
TRBD2 TRBJ2-5 TRBV28 16 once CASSTPGLAGAETQYF TGTGCCAGCAGTACACCGGGACTAGCGGGAGCAGAGACCCAGTACTTC
TRBD1 TRBJ1-2 TRBV9 15 - CASSATGTGEGGYTF TGTGCCAGCAGCGCGACCGGGACAGGGGAGGGCGGCTACACCTTC
- TRBJ1-1 TRBV27 12 - CASKGQTDEAFF TGTGCCAGCAAAGGACAAACCGATGAAGCTTTCTTT
- TRBJ2-3 TRBV6-5 11 - CASSTADTQYF TGTGCCAGCAGTACGGCAGATACGCAGTATTTT
TRBD1 TRBJ2-1 TRBV9 15 - CASSVPGQGHNEQFF TGTGCCAGCAGCGTCCCGGGACAGGGGCACAATGAGCAGTTCTTC
- TRBJ2-7 TRBV7-2 13 - CASSHGHIYEQYF TGTGCCAGCAGCCACGGACATATCTACGAGCAGTACTTC
- TRBJ1-2 TRBV27 14 - CASSPGAVNYGYTF TGTGCCAGCAGTCCCGGCGCGGTCAACTATGGCTACACCTTC